Below are 6 T cell receptor beta chains sequenced from a single sample in a study of shared clonotypes between healthy human individuals. Repertoires were generated with immunoSEQ multiplex PCR, while TCRdb's copy carries only in-frame clones and drops some. The sample contains roughly 760,000 clones, approximately 74% of which appear only once. The sequenced material came from memory CD4+ T cells sorted from blood. Subset specified: CD45RA-negative fraction. These receptors were obtained from a woman aged 25 to 39 in good health.

V is TRBV28 and J is TRBJ1-4; D remains ambiguous. The V end was cut by 6 bases, the J end by 8 bases, with 16 bases between. Germline CDR1 is MDHEN and CDR2 is SYDVKM. The CDR3 runs to 14 residues. The CDR3 region has the DNA TGTGCCAGCAGCCTCAGTGGGCCCTTCGAAAAACTGTTTTTT. This encodes CASSLSGPFEKLFF.

This sequence joins TRBV5-4 and TRBJ1-1, with TRBD1 matching 8 bases. The CDR3 loop spans 15 amino acids. V lost 0 bases to trimming and J lost 1 base; unmatched junction nucleotides: 2. CDR1 is SGHNT and CDR2 is YYREEE in the germline V gene (reference sequence). CDR3 residues: CASSLGQGRNTEAFF. DNA of the CDR3: TGTGCCAGCAGCTTGGGACAGGGGAGGAACACTGAAGCTTTCTTT.

The chain is built from TRBV5-1 and TRBJ2-1; tentative D call: TRBD1 (5 bases). There are 14 residues in the CDR3. Germline CDR1 is SGHRS and CDR2 is YFSETQ. Trimming pared 4 bases from V and 8 bases from J, leaving 16 bases between. The DNA of the CDR3 is TGCGCCAGCAGCCGTGGCCAGGGTGACCATGAGCAGTTCTTC. This encodes CASSRGQGDHEQFF. Based on the CDR3 plus reference TRBV5-1 and TRBJ2-1, the full variable domain is KAGVTQTPRYLIKTRGQQVTLSCSPISGHRSVSWYQQTPGQGLQFLFEYFSETQRNKGNFPGRFSGRQFSNSRSEMNVSTLELGDSALYLCASSRGQGDHEQFFGPGTRLTVL.

The chain uses TRBV7-8 and TRBJ1-3, with D unresolved. The germline V gene has CDR1 SGHVS and CDR2 FQNEAQ. The ends were cut back, 0 bases at V and 10 bases at J, with 4 bases in the middle. The CDR3 loop spans 11 amino acids. DNA of the CDR3: TGTGCCAGCAGCTTAGCAGGAACCATATATTTT. Amino acids: CASSLAGTIYF.

The chain employs TRBV7-9 and TRBJ1-2, with D perhaps matching TRBD1 (5 bases). The germline gives CDR1 SEHNR, CDR2 FQNEAQ (reference sequence). Trimming cost V 4 bases and J 7 bases, with 16 bases left between them. The length of the CDR3 is 14 residues. The CDR3 protein is CASSSLVFGTGYTF. CDR3 DNA: TGTGCCAGCAGCTCCCTCGTATTCGGGACTGGCTACACCTTC.

This chain links TRBV19 with TRBJ2-5; D gene ambiguous. Trimming shortened V by 6 bases and J by 2 bases, and 13 bases separated the two germline ends. This CDR3 region has 14 residues. Germline CDR1 and CDR2: LNHDA and SQIVND (reference sequence). The DNA for the CDR3 is TGTGCCAGTAGCTTAGGGCAGACACAAGAGACCCAGTACTTC. This translates into CASSLGQTQETQYF.